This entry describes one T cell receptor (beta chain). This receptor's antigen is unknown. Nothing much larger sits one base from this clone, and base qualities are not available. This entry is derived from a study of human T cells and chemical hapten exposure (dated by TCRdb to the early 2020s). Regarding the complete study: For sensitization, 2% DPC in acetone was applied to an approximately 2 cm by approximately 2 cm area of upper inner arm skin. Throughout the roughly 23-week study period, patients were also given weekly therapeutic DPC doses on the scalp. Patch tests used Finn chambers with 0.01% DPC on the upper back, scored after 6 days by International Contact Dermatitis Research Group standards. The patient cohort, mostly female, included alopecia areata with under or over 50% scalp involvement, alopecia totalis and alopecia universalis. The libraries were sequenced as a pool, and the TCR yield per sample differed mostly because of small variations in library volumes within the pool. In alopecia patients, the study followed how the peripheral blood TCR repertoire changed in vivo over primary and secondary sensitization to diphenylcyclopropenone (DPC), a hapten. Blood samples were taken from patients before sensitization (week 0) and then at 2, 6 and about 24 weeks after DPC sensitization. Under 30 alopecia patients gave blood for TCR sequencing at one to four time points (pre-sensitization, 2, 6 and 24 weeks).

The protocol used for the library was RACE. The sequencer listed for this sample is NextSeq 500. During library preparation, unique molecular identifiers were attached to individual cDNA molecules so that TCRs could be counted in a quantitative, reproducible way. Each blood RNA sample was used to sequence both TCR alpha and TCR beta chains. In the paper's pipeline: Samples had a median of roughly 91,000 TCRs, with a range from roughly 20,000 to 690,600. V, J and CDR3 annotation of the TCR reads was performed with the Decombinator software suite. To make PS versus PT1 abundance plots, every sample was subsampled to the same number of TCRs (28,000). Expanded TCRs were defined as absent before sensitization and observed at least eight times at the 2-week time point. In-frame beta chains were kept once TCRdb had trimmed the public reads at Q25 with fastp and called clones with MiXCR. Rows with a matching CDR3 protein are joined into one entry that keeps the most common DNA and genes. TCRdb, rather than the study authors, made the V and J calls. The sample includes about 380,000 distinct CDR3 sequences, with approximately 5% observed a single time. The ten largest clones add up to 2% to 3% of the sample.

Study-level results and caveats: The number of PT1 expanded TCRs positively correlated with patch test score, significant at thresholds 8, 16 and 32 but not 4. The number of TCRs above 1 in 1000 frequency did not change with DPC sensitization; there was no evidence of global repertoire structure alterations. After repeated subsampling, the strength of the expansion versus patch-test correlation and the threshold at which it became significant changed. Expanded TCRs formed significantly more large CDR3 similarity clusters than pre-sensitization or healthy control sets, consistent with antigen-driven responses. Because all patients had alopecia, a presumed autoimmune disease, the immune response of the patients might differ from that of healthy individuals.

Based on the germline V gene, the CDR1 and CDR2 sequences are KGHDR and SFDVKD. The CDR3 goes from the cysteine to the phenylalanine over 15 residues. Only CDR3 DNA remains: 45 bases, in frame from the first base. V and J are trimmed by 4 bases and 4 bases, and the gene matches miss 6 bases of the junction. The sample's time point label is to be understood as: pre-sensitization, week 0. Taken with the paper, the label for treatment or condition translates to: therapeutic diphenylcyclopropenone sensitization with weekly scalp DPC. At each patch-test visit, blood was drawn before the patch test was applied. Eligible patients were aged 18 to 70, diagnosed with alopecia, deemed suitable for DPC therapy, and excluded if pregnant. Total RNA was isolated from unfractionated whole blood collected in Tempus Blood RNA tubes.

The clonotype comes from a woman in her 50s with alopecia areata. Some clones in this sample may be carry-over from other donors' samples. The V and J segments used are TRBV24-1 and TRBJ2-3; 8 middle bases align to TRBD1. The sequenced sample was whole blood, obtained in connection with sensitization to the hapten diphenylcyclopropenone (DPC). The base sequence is TGTGCCACCAGTGAACCGGGACAGGTAGCAGATACGCAGTATTTT. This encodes CATSEPGQVADTQYF.